The 18 T cell receptor beta chains presented below share a single source sample, sequenced in a study of CXCR3-negative and CXCR3-positive naive CD8 T cells. It was by 5' RACE with UMI labels that the TRB cDNA libraries were prepared. TCRdb reanalyzed the 5' RACE reads, giving one entry per CDR3 protein sequence and no DNA. The table gives about 92,000 distinct CDR3 sequences; the top ten clones make up around 1.7% of it. Sample: naive CXCR3- CD8+ T cells from blood. The subset was: CD45RO-CCR7+CD27+CD95- naive CD8+ T cells lacking CXCR3 (TNR3-). The receptors were gathered from a human donor in good health. Some clones in this sample may be carry-over from other donors' samples.

V is TRBV28 and J is TRBJ1-6; TCRdb proposes TRBD1, but this gene call is untestable without DNA. Germline CDR1 and CDR2: MDHEN and SYDVKM. There are 13 residues in the CDR3. The CDR3 protein is CASTGDRNSPLHF.

The gene calls are TRBV9 and TRBJ2-4; with no DNA, the TCRdb D assignment of TRBD2 cannot be verified. The CDR3 is 15 amino acids. Germline CDR1 SGDLS, CDR2 YYNGEE. The CDR3 sequence: CASSPSGTSGNIQYF. The variable domain in full, completed from reference TRBV9 and TRBJ2-4, reads DSGVTQTPKHLITATGQRVTLRCSPRSGDLSVYWYQQSLDQGLQFLIQYYNGEERAKGNILERFSAQQFPDLHSELNLSSLELGDSALYFCASSPSGTSGNIQYFGAGTRLSVL.

This rearrangement joins TRBV29-1 to TRBJ1-3; TCRdb picks TRBD1, but there is no DNA to check that call. Germline V CDR1 and CDR2: SQVTM, ANQGSEA. This CDR3 is built from 15 residues. The CDR3: CSVEGPGPSGNTIYF.

The chain recombines TRBV28 with TRBJ2-7; lacking DNA, the TRBD1 call made by TCRdb goes unchecked. The CDR3 totals 16 residues. From germline, CDR1 is MDHEN and CDR2 SYDVKM. The CDR3 region is CASSSTDRGLSYEQYF.

The V gene is TRBV2, the J gene TRBJ2-3; with no DNA, the TCRdb D assignment of TRBD1 cannot be verified. Germline V gene sequence: CDR1 SNHLY, CDR2 FYNNEI. There are 14 residues in the CDR3. Here the CDR3 reads CAPRTGYGTDTQYF.

This chain joins TRBV7-9 and TRBJ2-2. The CDR3 covers 11 residues. Germline V CDR1 and CDR2: SEHNR, FQNEAQ (reference sequence). CDR3 amino acids: CASLNAGELFF.

This chain connects TRBV6-5 to TRBJ2-7; TCRdb reports TRBD1, a call that lacks DNA to check it against. The CDR3 length is 13 residues. Germline V gene lookup returns CDR1 MNHEY and CDR2 SVGAGI. CDR3 residues: CASSYRETYEQYF.

The rearrangement joins TRBV7-6 to TRBJ1-2; TCRdb proposes TRBD1, but this gene call is untestable without DNA. CDR3 length equals 12 residues. Germline V gene sequence: CDR1 SGHVS, CDR2 FNYEAQ. CDR3 region: CASSVYRDGYTF.

The rearrangement uses TRBV27 and TRBJ1-5. There are 12 residues in the CDR3. CDR1 MNHEY and CDR2 SMNVEV come from the germline V gene (reference sequence). CDR3 residues: CASSPVNQPQHF.

The chain links TRBV9 to TRBJ1-1; TCRdb calls TRBD1, which cannot be checked without DNA. The germline gives CDR1 SGDLS, CDR2 YYNGEE. The CDR3 has 14 amino acids. The CDR3 protein is CASSVDGQGLEAFF. The whole variable domain, filled in from reference TRBV9 and TRBJ1-1, reads DSGVTQTPKHLITATGQRVTLRCSPRSGDLSVYWYQQSLDQGLQFLIQYYNGEERAKGNILERFSAQQFPDLHSELNLSSLELGDSALYFCASSVDGQGLEAFFGQGTRLTVV.

The J gene is TRBJ2-1, the V gene TRBV9; no DNA is available, so the TRBD2 call from TCRdb remains unchecked. The V gene's germline CDR1 is SGDLS and CDR2 YYNGEE. The CDR3 is 14 residues long. The CDR3: CASSVLGGDNEQFF.

The chain recombines TRBV5-1 with TRBJ2-4; TCRdb gives TRBD1 as the D gene, but with no DNA this cannot be confirmed. The CDR3 loop spans 16 amino acids. Germline V gives CDR1 SGHRS, CDR2 YFSETQ. The CDR3 reads CASSGPLQGRKNIQYF.

V gene TRBV12-3 or TRBV12-4 combines with J gene TRBJ2-2; TCRdb calls TRBD2, which cannot be checked without DNA. The CDR3 covers 20 residues. This chain's CDR3 is CASSFGGTSGERVDTGELFF.

V is TRBV5-8 and J is TRBJ2-1; TCRdb picks TRBD2, but there is no DNA to check that call. CDR3 length equals 15 residues. Germline V CDR1 and CDR2: SGHTS, YDEGEE. The CDR3 is CASSPGTIGINEQFF.

The chain recombines TRBV7-2 with TRBJ1-1. This CDR3 region has 17 residues. Germline CDR1 and CDR2: SGHTA and FQGNSA. The CDR3 is CTSSLALELPRGTEAFF.

The gene calls are TRBV4-3 and TRBJ2-3; the D gene TCRdb calls, TRBD2, cannot be checked with no DNA. The length of the CDR3 is 17 residues. Germline V gene lookup returns CDR1 LGHNA and CDR2 YSLEER. CDR3 region: CASSQDWLAGGIDTQYF.

V gene TRBV6-2 or TRBV6-3 combines with J gene TRBJ1-1; TCRdb names TRBD1, which stays unverified in the absence of DNA. The germline V gene encodes CDR1 MNHEY and CDR2 SVGEGT. The CDR3 consists of 13 residues. CDR3 sequence: CASSHSTGTEAFF.

V and J are TRBV12-3 or TRBV12-4 and TRBJ2-1. The CDR3 length is 18 residues. CDR3: CASSLSASSRARYNEQFF.